This entry lists 22 T cell receptor beta chains sequenced from one sample in a study of CXCR3-negative and CXCR3-positive naive CD8 T cells. Study-level findings and limits: CXCR3-positive naive cells had more hydrophobic TRB CDR3s than CXCR3-negative naive cells.

No cognate antigen is known for these TCRs. The method, 5' RACE with UMI labels, was used to prepare the TRB cDNA libraries. TCRdb reprocessed the 5' RACE reads, keeping one entry per CDR3 protein, no DNA. This repertoire includes some 120,000 distinct CDR3 sequences. The sequencing sample was made of naive CXCR3+ CD8+ T cells from blood. This sample's subset: CD45RO-CCR7+CD27+CD95- naive CD8+ T cells expressing CXCR3 (TNR3+). The source is a human donor in good health. Some clones in this sample may be carry-over from other donors' samples.

The chain uses TRBV9 and TRBJ1-5; TCRdb's assignment of TRBD1 cannot be checked, as there is no DNA. The CDR3 consists of 15 residues. CDR1 and CDR2 from the germline V gene are SGDLS and YYNGEE. The CDR3 loop is CASSSGQDSNQPQHF.

This chain uses TRBV6-2 or TRBV6-3 with TRBJ2-7; TCRdb names TRBD2, which stays unverified in the absence of DNA. This CDR3 region has 15 residues. CDR1 and CDR2 (germline): MNHEY, SVGEGT. The CDR3 is CASSYSGTFSYEQYF.

The chain is built from TRBV7-9 and TRBJ1-1. The CDR3 extends over 12 amino acids. CDR1 and CDR2 from the germline V gene are SEHNR and FQNEAQ (reference sequence). The CDR3 reads CASSRGSTEAFF.

The gene calls are TRBV29-1 and TRBJ2-1. The germline gives CDR1 SQVTM, CDR2 ANQGSEA. The CDR3 sequence is 13 residues long. CDR3 amino acids: CSVTPYLYNEQFF.

V usage is TRBV19 and J usage is TRBJ1-2; there is no DNA to check the TCRdb D call of TRBD1. This CDR3 region has 12 residues. The V gene's germline CDR1 is LNHDA and CDR2 SQIVND (reference sequence). The CDR3 loop is CASSVGAGGYTF.

The rearrangement uses TRBV29-1 and TRBJ1-2; TCRdb selects TRBD1, and the lack of DNA leaves this call unchecked. CDR1 is SQVTM, CDR2 ANQGSEA, per germline. CDR3 length: 13 amino acids. CDR3 in amino acids: CSTREPGAYGCTF.

The chain combines TRBV28 with TRBJ1-1; absent DNA, TCRdb's TRBD1 call cannot be checked. Germline V gene data show CDR1 as MDHEN and CDR2 as SYDVKM. The CDR3 length is 14 residues. The CDR3: CASRWDSMNTEAFF.

CDR3 in amino acids: CASSLEDGYEQYF. This chain connects TRBV5-4 to TRBJ2-7. The CDR3 spans 13 residues. The germline CDR1 and CDR2 sequences are SGHNT and YYREEE (reference sequence).

This CDR3 reads CSVELDGHTEAFF. The rearrangement joins TRBV29-1 to TRBJ1-1. The V gene's germline CDR1 is SQVTM and CDR2 ANQGSEA. The CDR3 loop spans 13 amino acids.

V gene TRBV7-9 combines with J gene TRBJ1-5. CDR1 and CDR2 (germline): SEHNR, FQNEAQ (reference sequence). CDR3 length equals 15 residues. The CDR3 sequence: CASSGGFSSNQPQHF.

V usage is TRBV29-1 and J usage is TRBJ2-5. Looked up from germline, CDR1 is SQVTM and CDR2 is ANQGSEA. The CDR3 has 12 residues. The CDR3 region is CSVEEIAETQYF.

V and J are TRBV6-5 and TRBJ1-1. Germline V gene data show CDR1 as MNHEY and CDR2 as SVGAGI. The CDR3 covers 14 residues. CDR3 region: CASSYSNANTEAFF.

The rearrangement links TRBV20-1 to TRBJ1-1; TCRdb proposes TRBD1, but this gene call is untestable without DNA. The CDR3 is made up of 13 amino acids. Germline lookup yields CDR1 DFQATT and CDR2 SNEGSKA (reference sequence). Here the CDR3 reads CSARDTGGTQAFF.

The gene calls are TRBV6-5 and TRBJ1-1. The germline CDR1 and CDR2 sequences are MNHEY and SVGAGI. The CDR3 is 14 residues long. CDR3 sequence reads: CASSYGDGRTEAFF.

The V gene is TRBV15, the J gene TRBJ1-3; TCRdb selects TRBD1, and the lack of DNA leaves this call unchecked. Germline CDR1 LNHNV, CDR2 YYDKDF (reference sequence). This CDR3 is 15 amino acids long. The CDR3: CATSRDLGAGNTIYF.

The rearrangement uses TRBV4-3 and TRBJ1-2. Per germline, CDR1 LGHNA and CDR2 YSLEER. CDR3 length equals 16 residues. The CDR3: CASSQEIGTRTLGYTF.

The chain uses TRBV27 and TRBJ2-7. Germline assignment: CDR1 MNHEY and CDR2 SMNVEV (reference sequence). The CDR3 runs to 13 residues. The CDR3 region is CASSFDSSYEQYF.

The rearrangement uses TRBV7-3 and TRBJ2-3; the D call from TCRdb, TRBD2, cannot be confirmed without DNA. The CDR3 has 18 residues. The germline V gene encodes CDR1 SGHTA and CDR2 FQGTGA. CDR3: CASSLDPGLAGVTDTQYF.

The V call is TRBV4-1, the J call TRBJ1-1. There are 13 residues in the CDR3. In germline, CDR1 is MGHRA, CDR2 YSYEKL. CDR3 residues: CASSQGFNTEAFF.

This chain uses TRBV7-2 with TRBJ2-7; TCRdb outputs TRBD1, but without DNA this stays unchecked. The CDR3 has 16 amino acids. CDR1 and CDR2 from the germline V gene are SGHTA and FQGNSA. The CDR3 region is CASSLIGGDFGYEQYF.

The rearrangement joins TRBV12-3 or TRBV12-4 to TRBJ2-3; the TCRdb D gene call, TRBD2, has no DNA to confirm it. CDR3 size: 14 residues. The CDR3 is CASRRAGVTDTQYF.

This sequence joins TRBV23-1 and TRBJ2-7; the D gene TCRdb calls, TRBD1, cannot be checked with no DNA. TRBV23-1 counts as an open reading frame of uncertain function. This CDR3 spans 14 amino acids. CDR3 loop: CASSQPQGAGEQYF.